A single TCR beta chain is shown here with its context. Its antigen is not known. The data were obtained in a study of siplizumab effects on memory and regulatory T cells. Trimming took 2 bases from V and 8 from J; bases not matched to a gene: 5. Germline assignment: CDR1 SGHTA and CDR2 FQGNSA. This CDR3 is built from 15 residues. This table comes from immunoSEQ multiplex PCR, and its TCRdb copy is limited to in-frame clones, with some not included. Of about 100,000 clones in the sample, 75% to 95% were seen once. General study points: Major contributors to the alloresponse seemed to be naive T cells, which also appeared more diverse than memory cells. Treg-derived clones made up an average of around 67% of mappable alloreactive CD4+ clones with siplizumab and 26.9% in controls. Confirmation that proliferating Tregs from siplizumab cultures had suppressive function was not obtained.

The chain combines TRBV7-2 with TRBJ2-1; 11 bases are shared with TRBD1. The receptor was isolated from a human donor in good health. Input material: CD4+ T cells sorted from blood. CDR3 residues: CASSLLGTGGYEQFF. The CDR3 DNA sequence: TGTGCCAGCAGCTTATTAGGGACAGGGGGATATGAGCAGTTCTTC.